The entry that follows covers one T cell receptor (beta chain) sequence. Its antigen is currently unknown. The sample comes from a study of cytomegalovirus exposure and HLA in healthy donors. Findings and limits, study-wide: Cytomegalovirus-associated TCR beta chains were listed, numbering approximately 150. Diagnosis of cytomegalovirus status made by the classifier reportedly showed high specificity and sensitivity. In vitro data verified a few CMV-associated chains as specific for CMV antigens.

Unmatched junction bases numbered 8, after V lost 6 bases and J lost 9 bases. The CDR3 runs to 13 residues. Germline V CDR1 and CDR2: SNHLY, FYNNEI. Here immunoSEQ multiplex PCR was the method, and the copy in TCRdb shows in-frame clones only, minus some. The data contain 120,000 or so clones, 85% to 90% of them seen just once; the ten biggest clones take up more than 1.4%. The chain links TRBV2 to TRBJ2-1; TRBD2 agrees at 7 bases. This receptor was obtained from a woman aged 30 to 39 in good health and CMV-seropositive. The sample comprised PBMCs. DNA of the CDR3: TGTGCCAGCAGCGATACTAGCGTCGGTGAGCAGTTCTTC. Its protein product is CASSDTSVGEQFF.